The TCR beta chain described here comes from a study of T cells in women clearing cervical HPV infection. Study-wide context: Control women cleared a single incident HPV16 infection within 12 months. Study results and caveats: Controls had more TRBV6-7 (approximately 0.16%) than cases (about 0.11%). Timing of associations relative to infection is unclear; T-cell subsets were not isolated.

Details on this clone: As yet, its antigen is unknown. The read ends 3 residues before the CDR3 terminus; that terminus is restored from the germline J gene.

V was cut by 7 bases and J by 5 bases, with 15 bases left in between. CDR1 is SGHRS, CDR2 YFSETQ, per germline. CDR3 length equals 14 residues. immunoSEQ multiplex PCR used an average of roughly 1,100 ng genomic DNA. Profiled with immunoSEQ multiplex PCR; TCRdb holds only in-frame clones, not every one. Reported are 25,000 to 35,000 clones; the ten largest clones contain around 3.1%. This chain uses TRBV5-1 with TRBJ2-2; D possibly corresponds to TRBD1 (6 bases). Specimen: blood buffy coat. The TCR originated in a woman aged 18 to 75 with a cervical HPV16 infection that either progressed to CIN3+ or cleared (not recorded which). CDR3 loop: CASDGLQGTGELFF. The covered CDR3 bases are TGCGCCAGCGACGGACTCCAGGGGACCGGGGAG.